This T cell receptor beta chain originates from a study of beta chain features in type 1 diabetes. V was pared by 4 bases and J by 11 bases, with 9 bases of the junction left unmatched. CDR3 size: 13 residues. CDR1 SQVTM and CDR2 ANQGSEA come from the germline V gene. General study results and limits: An over-representation of cells with high TCR expression could result from cDNA sequencing.

Expressed TCRB transcripts were sequenced because the entire RNA isolate underwent reverse transcription. Libraries were prepared by immunoSEQ multiplex PCR; TCRdb keeps only in-frame clonotypes and omits some of them. This sample yields around 170,000 clones, of which about 9.1% are seen a single time; approximately 2.2% belongs to the top ten. Comments on this clone: As yet, its antigen is unknown.

This receptor was identified in a woman between 18 and 29 years old in good health. V gene TRBV29-1 combines with J gene TRBJ2-1, with TRBD1 identical over 9 bases. Sequencing used central memory CD4+ T cells from blood. CDR3 region: CSVVRGQGRKQFF. CDR3 coding DNA: TGCAGCGTTGTCCGGGGACAGGGTCGAAAGCAGTTCTTC.